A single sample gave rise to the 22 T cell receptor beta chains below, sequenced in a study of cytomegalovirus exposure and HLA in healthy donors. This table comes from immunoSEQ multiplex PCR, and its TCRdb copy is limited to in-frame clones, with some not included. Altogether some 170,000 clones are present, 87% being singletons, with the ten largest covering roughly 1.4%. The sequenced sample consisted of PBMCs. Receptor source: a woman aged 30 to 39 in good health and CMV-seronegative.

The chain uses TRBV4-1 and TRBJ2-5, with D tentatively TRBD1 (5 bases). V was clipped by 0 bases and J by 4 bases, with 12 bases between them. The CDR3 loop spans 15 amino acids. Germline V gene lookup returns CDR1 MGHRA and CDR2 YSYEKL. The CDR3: CASSQDLGQGETQYF. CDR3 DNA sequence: TGCGCCAGCAGCCAAGATCTAGGGCAGGGAGAGACCCAGTACTTC.

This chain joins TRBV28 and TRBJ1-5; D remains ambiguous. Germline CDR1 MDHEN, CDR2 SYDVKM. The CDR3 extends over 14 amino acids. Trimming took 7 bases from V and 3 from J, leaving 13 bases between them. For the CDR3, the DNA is TGTGCCAGCACCCCTTCAGGTAACAATCAGCCCCAGCATTTT. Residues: CASTPSGNNQPQHF. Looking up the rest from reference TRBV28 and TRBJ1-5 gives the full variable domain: DVKVTQSSRYLVKRTGEKVFLECVQDMDHENMFWYRQDPGLGLRLIYFSYDVKMKEKGDIPEGYSVSREKKERFSLILESASTNQTSMYLCASTPSGNNQPQHFGDGTRLSIL.

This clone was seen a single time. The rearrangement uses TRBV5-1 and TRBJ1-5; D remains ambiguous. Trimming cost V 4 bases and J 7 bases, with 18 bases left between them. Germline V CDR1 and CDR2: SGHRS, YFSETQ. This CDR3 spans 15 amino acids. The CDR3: CASSAEGGLQQPQHF. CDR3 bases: TGCGCCAGCAGCGCCGAGGGAGGCCTTCAACAGCCCCAGCATTTT.

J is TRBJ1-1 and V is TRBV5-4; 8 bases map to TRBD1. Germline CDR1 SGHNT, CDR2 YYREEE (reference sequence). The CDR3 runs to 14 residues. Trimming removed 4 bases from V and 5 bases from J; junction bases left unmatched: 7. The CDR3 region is CASSATGVGTEAFF. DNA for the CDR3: TGTGCCAGCAGCGCGACAGGGGTGGGTACTGAAGCTTTCTTT.

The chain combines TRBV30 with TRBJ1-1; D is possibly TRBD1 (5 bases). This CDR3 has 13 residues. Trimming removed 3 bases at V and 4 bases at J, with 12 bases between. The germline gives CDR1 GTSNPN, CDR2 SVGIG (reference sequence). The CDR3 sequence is CAWSDTGGTEAFF. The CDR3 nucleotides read TGTGCCTGGAGCGACACCGGGGGCACTGAAGCTTTCTTT.

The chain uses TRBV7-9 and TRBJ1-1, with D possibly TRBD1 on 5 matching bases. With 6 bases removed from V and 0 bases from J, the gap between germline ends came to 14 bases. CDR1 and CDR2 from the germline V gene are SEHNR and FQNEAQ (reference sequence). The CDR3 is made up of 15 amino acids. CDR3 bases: TGTGCCAGCAGACCGACAGAAAAGATGAACACTGAAGCTTTCTTT. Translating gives CASRPTEKMNTEAFF.

The DNA of the CDR3 is TGTGCCAGCAGAGGACTTAACTACGAGCAGTACTTC. It codes for CASRGLNYEQYF. The J gene is TRBJ2-7, the V gene TRBV2; D perhaps matches TRBD2 (5 bases). The CDR3 totals 12 residues. The V gene's germline CDR1 is SNHLY and CDR2 FYNNEI. With 6 bases removed from V and 3 bases from J, the gap between germline ends came to 9 bases. The full variable domain, rest sourced from reference TRBV2 and TRBJ2-7, is EPEVTQTPSHQVTQMGQEVILRCVPISNHLYFYWYRQILGQKVEFLVSFYNNEISEKSEIFDDQFSVERPDGSNFTLKIRSTKLEDSAMYFCASRGLNYEQYFGPGTRLTVT.

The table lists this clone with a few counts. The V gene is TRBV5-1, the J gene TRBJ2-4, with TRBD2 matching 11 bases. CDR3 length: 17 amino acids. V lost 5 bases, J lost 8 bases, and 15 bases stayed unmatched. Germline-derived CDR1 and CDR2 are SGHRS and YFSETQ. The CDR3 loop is CASSLGASGGPGDIQYF. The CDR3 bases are TGCGCCAGCAGTCTGGGGGCTAGCGGGGGGCCGGGGGACATTCAGTACTTC.

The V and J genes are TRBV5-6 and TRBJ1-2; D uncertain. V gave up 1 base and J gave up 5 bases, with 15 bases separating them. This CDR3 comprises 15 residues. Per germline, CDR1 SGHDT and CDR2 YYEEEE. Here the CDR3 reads CASSLKSGIRYGYTF. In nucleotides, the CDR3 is TGTGCCAGCAGCTTGAAATCAGGAATTCGGTATGGCTACACCTTC.

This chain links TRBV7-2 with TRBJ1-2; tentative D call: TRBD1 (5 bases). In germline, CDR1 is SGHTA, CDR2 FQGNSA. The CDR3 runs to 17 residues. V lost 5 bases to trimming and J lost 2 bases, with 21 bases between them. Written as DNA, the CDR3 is TGTGCCAGCAGCCCGAACCCCCCAGGGTCTGGGAACTATGGCTACACCTTC. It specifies CASSPNPPGSGNYGYTF.

DNA for the CDR3: TGTGCCAGCAGCTACGCGCCCGCCGGGGAGCTGTTTTTT. Encoded protein: CASSYAPAGELFF. The chain recombines TRBV11-3 with TRBJ2-2; D is undetermined. The CDR3 contains 13 residues. Germline V gene data show CDR1 as SGHNT and CDR2 as YENEEA. Between the trimmed V and J ends, which lost 4 bases and 6 bases, there was a span of 9 bases.

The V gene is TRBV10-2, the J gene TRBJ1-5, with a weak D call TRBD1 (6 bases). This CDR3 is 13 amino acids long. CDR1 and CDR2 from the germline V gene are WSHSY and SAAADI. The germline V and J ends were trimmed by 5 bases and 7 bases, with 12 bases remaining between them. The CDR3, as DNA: TGCGCCAGCAGTCCAGGGGAAGCGCAGCCCCAGCATTTT. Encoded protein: CASSPGEAQPQHF.

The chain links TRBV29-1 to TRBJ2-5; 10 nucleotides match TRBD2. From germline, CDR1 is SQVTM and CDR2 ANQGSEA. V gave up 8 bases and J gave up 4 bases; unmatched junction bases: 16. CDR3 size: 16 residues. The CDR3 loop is CSTWELAGVGRETQYF. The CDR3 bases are TGCAGCACCTGGGAGCTAGCGGGGGTAGGGAGAGAGACCCAGTACTTC.

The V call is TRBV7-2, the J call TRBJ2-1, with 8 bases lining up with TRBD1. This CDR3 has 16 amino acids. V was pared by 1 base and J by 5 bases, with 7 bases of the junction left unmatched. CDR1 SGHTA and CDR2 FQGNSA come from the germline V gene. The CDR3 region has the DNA TGTGCCAGCAGCTTAGGGGGGCGGACAGGGCACAATGAGCAGTTCTTC. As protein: CASSLGGRTGHNEQFF.

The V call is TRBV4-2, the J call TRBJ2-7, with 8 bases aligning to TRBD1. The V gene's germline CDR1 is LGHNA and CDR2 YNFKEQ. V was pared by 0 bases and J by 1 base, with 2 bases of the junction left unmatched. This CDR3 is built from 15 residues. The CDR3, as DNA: TGTGCCAGCAGCCAAGATAGGACAGGGTCCTACGAGCAGTACTTC. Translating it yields CASSQDRTGSYEQYF.

CDR3 loop: CASSWGTAGDEQYF. The CDR3 DNA reads TGCGCCAGCAGCTGGGGGACAGCGGGTGACGAGCAGTACTTC. The chain joins TRBV5-1 to TRBJ2-7; D possibly corresponds to TRBD1 (7 bases). Deletions cut 3 bases from V and 5 bases from J, with 15 bases between. The CDR3 runs to 14 residues. Germline V CDR1 and CDR2: SGHRS, YFSETQ. Variable domain in full (rest from reference TRBV5-1 and TRBJ2-7): KAGVTQTPRYLIKTRGQQVTLSCSPISGHRSVSWYQQTPGQGLQFLFEYFSETQRNKGNFPGRFSGRQFSNSRSEMNVSTLELGDSALYLCASSWGTAGDEQYFGPGTRLTVT.

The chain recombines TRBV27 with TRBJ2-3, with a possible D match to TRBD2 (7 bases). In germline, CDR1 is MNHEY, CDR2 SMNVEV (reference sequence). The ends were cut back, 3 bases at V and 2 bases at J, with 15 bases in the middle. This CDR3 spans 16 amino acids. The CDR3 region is CASSLGAGADTDTQYF. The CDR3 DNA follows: TGTGCCAGCAGTTTGGGGGCGGGGGCCGACACAGATACGCAGTATTTT.

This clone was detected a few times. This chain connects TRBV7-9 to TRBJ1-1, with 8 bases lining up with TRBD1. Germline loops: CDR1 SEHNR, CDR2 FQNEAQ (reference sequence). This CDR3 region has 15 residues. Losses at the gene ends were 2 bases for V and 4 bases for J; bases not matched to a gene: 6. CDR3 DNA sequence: TGTGCCAGCAGCTTAAAGGGACAGGAAAGCACTGAAGCTTTCTTT. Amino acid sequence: CASSLKGQESTEAFF.

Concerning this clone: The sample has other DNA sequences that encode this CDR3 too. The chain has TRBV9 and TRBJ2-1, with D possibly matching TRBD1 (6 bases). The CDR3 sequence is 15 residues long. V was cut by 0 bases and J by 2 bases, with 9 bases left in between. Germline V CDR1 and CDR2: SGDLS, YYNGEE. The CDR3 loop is CASSVGGGPYNEQFF. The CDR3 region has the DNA TGTGCCAGCAGCGTAGGAGGGGGACCCTACAATGAGCAGTTCTTC.

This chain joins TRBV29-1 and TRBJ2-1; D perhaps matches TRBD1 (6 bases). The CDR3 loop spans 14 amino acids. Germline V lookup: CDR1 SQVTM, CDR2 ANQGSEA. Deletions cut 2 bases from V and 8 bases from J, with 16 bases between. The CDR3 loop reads CSVEPTGRGDEQFF. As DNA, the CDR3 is TGCAGCGTTGAACCGACAGGCCGAGGGGATGAGCAGTTCTTC.

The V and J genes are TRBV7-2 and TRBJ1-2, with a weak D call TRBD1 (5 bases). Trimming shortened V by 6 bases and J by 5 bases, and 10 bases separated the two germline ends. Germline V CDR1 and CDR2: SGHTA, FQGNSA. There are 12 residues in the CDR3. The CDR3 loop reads CASRPRAYGYTF. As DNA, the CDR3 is TGTGCCAGCAGGCCCAGGGCGTATGGCTACACCTTC.

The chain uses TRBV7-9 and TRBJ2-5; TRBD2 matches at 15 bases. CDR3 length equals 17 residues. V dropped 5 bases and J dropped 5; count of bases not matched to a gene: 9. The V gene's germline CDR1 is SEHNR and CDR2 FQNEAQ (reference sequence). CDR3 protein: CASSPRGLAGGTETQYF. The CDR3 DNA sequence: TGTGCCAGCAGCCCAAGGGGACTAGCGGGGGGCACGGAGACCCAGTACTTC.